This record covers a single TCR beta chain. No antigen is known for it. The sample originates from a study of naive and memory T cell subsets. The CDR3 is made up of 14 amino acids. Germline CDR1 reads LNHDA; CDR2 reads SQIVND (reference sequence). The V and J ends lost 3 bases and 12 bases, in that order; junction bases with no gene match: 11. Two oligonucleotides, mixed equimolar, formed the beta constant-region primer covering TRBC1 and TRBC2. Nested alpha and beta constant-region primers with the SP2 primer drove four PCR rounds on ligated cDNA. TCRdb reanalysed the UMI-ligation and nested PCR reads using MiXCR and keeps one entry per CDR3 protein. The sample records roughly 140,000 distinct CDR3 sequences, approximately 20% being singletons. Findings and limits, study-wide: A few larger clonotypes appeared in naive repertoires, especially CD8, possibly memory cells re-expressing CD45RA. Each distinct alpha or beta sequence counts as one clonotype.

The TCR comes from a human donor in good health. Sequenced: naive CD8+ T cells from blood. The genes are TRBV19 and TRBJ2-1; 7 nucleotides agree with TRBD1. CDR3 protein: CASSMRDSFDPQFF. The CDR3 nucleotides read TGTGCCAGTAGTATGAGGGACAGTTTCGACCCGCAGTTCTTC.